Listed below are T cell receptor beta chains from one sample, sequenced in a study of blood T cell repertoires in COVID-19. Profiled with immunoSEQ multiplex PCR; TCRdb holds only in-frame clones, not every one. The sample consists of tens of thousands of clones, about 89% of them appearing once. The sample comprised peripheral blood. The receptors derive from a man between 70 and 80 years old with active or convalescent COVID-19. CDR3s include the opening cysteine and the closing phenylalanine or tryptophan. D genes are given only for firm matches. Expanded clones are given a class, and other clones once, few, many or no size at all.

J,D,size,V,CDR3,DNA
TRBJ1-1,-,-,TRBV21-1,CASTPDPGGDTEAFF,TGTGCCAGCACCCCCGACCCAGGAGGGGACACTGAAGCTTTCTTT
TRBJ2-5,TRBD2,-,TRBV13,CASSSEGGGPQETQYF,TGTGCCAGCAGCTCTGAGGGCGGGGGGCCGCAAGAGACCCAGTACTTC
TRBJ1-1,-,-,TRBV6-5,CASSQLSGNTEAFF,TGTGCCAGCAGCCAGCTTTCAGGGAACACTGAAGCTTTCTTT
TRBJ1-2,-,-,TRBV30,CAWTTQYGYTF,TGTGCCTGGACGACACAGTATGGCTACACCTTC
TRBJ2-5,TRBD1,-,TRBV7-7,CASSSGQGPQETQYF,TGTGCCAGCAGCTCGGGACAGGGGCCTCAAGAGACCCAGTACTTC
TRBJ1-5,TRBD1,-,TRBV9,CASSPDRKNSNQPQHF,TGTGCCAGCAGCCCGGACAGGAAGAATAGCAATCAGCCCCAGCATTTT
TRBJ2-5,TRBD2,-,TRBV7-2,CASSLFGTSGEETQYF,TGTGCCAGCAGCTTGTTCGGGACTAGCGGGGAAGAGACCCAGTACTTC
TRBJ2-7,-,-,TRBV10-3,CAISESLGRSYEQYF,TGTGCCATCAGTGAGTCTCTAGGGAGATCCTACGAGCAGTACTTC
TRBJ1-5,-,-,TRBV2,CASTGGQNSNQPQHF,TGTGCCAGCACCGGGGGGCAGAATAGCAATCAGCCCCAGCATTTT
TRBJ1-1,-,-,TRBV6-5,CASSYSGGGTEAFF,TGTGCCAGCAGTTACTCGGGGGGGGGCACTGAAGCTTTCTTT
TRBJ1-1,-,-,TRBV6-5,CASRTVLEAFF,TGTGCCAGCCGGACTGTACTTGAAGCTTTCTTT
TRBJ2-3,TRBD1,-,TRBV5-6,CASSFSDRAGDTQYF,TGTGCCAGCAGCTTCTCCGACAGGGCCGGAGATACGCAGTATTTT
TRBJ2-7,-,-,TRBV19,CASSIGSGSTYEQYF,TGTGCCAGTAGTATTGGATCGGGGTCCACCTACGAGCAGTACTTC
TRBJ1-1,TRBD1,-,TRBV24-1,CATSDASQGDTEAFF,TGTGCCACCAGTGACGCCTCCCAGGGGGACACTGAAGCTTTCTTT
TRBJ2-5,-,-,TRBV29-1,CSVRGPPESQETQYF,TGCAGCGTTCGGGGTCCCCCGGAATCCCAAGAGACCCAGTACTTC
TRBJ1-1,-,once,TRBV12-3/TRBV12-4,CANSFGGSTEAFF,TGTGCCAACAGTTTCGGGGGGAGCACTGAAGCTTTCTTT
TRBJ2-7,TRBD1,-,TRBV11-2,CASSLNRDRGLYEQYF,TGTGCCAGCAGCCTAAACCGGGACAGGGGACTCTACGAGCAGTACTTC
TRBJ1-2,-,-,TRBV15,CATSSSAGSSGYTF,TGTGCCACCAGCAGTAGCGCGGGGAGTTCGGGCTACACCTTC
TRBJ1-4,TRBD1,-,TRBV14,CASSQQMGQGGEKLFF,TGTGCCAGCAGCCAACAAATGGGACAGGGCGGAGAAAAACTGTTTTTT
TRBJ1-6,-,-,TRBV7-2,CASSLSRRGLGSPLHF,TGTGCCAGCAGCTTAAGTCGCAGGGGTCTTGGGTCACCCCTCCACTTT
TRBJ1-1,TRBD1,-,TRBV19,CASSSQGVDTEAFF,TGTGCCAGTAGTTCACAGGGGGTAGATACTGAAGCTTTCTTT
TRBJ1-6,TRBD1,-,TRBV3-1/TRBV3-2,CASRLETGTGLSPLHF,TGTGCCAGCAGACTAGAAACCGGGACAGGACTTTCACCCCTCCACTTT
TRBJ1-2,-,-,TRBV6-6,CASIMGGESYGYTF,TGTGCCAGCATTATGGGAGGGGAATCTTATGGCTACACCTTC
TRBJ1-5,-,once,TRBV19,CASSMMWQGLQPQHF,TGTGCCAGTAGTATGATGTGGCAGGGTCTTCAGCCCCAGCATTTT
TRBJ1-2,-,-,TRBV5-6,CASSLWAGYGYTF,TGTGCCAGCAGCTTGTGGGCAGGGTATGGCTACACCTTC
TRBJ1-1,-,-,TRBV18,CASSPSGANTEAFF,TGTGCCAGCTCACCGTCCGGTGCGAACACTGAAGCTTTCTTT
TRBJ1-2,-,-,TRBV6-5,CASSPQGLYGYTF,TGTGCCAGCAGTCCGCAGGGTTTATATGGCTACACCTTC
TRBJ1-1,-,-,TRBV6-2/TRBV6-3,CASSWDTKKGNTEAFF,TGTGCCAGCAGTTGGGACACCAAAAAGGGGAACACTGAAGCTTTCTTT
TRBJ1-1,-,few,TRBV3-1/TRBV3-2,CASSSLGSNTEAFF,TGTGCCAGCTCCTCCCTCGGGTCGAACACTGAAGCTTTCTTT
TRBJ2-3,-,-,TRBV15,CATSRDPTDTQYF,TGTGCCACCAGCAGAGACCCGACAGATACGCAGTATTTT
TRBJ1-5,-,-,TRBV28,CASSKPGDNQPQHF,TGTGCCAGCAGCAAACCCGGGGACAATCAGCCCCAGCATTTT
TRBJ1-3,-,-,TRBV5-1,CASSLAAGSGNTIYF,TGCGCCAGCAGCTTGGCGGCGGGATCTGGAAACACCATATATTTT
TRBJ2-1,TRBD2,-,TRBV24-1,CATSDLRNGGIDQFF,TGTGCCACCAGTGATTTGCGGAACGGGGGGATAGATCAGTTCTTC